This TCR beta chain derives from a study of T-cell reconstitution after alpha-beta-depleted transplantation in children. After removal of 4 bases from V and 7 bases from J, the junction contained 9 bases not matched to a gene. The CDR3 is made up of 15 amino acids. The germline gives CDR1 SGHRS, CDR2 YFSETQ. Unique molecular identifiers were built into the TCRbeta library. In TCRdb, the PCR reads were re-called with MiXCR into one record per CDR3 protein. The table has 200,000 to 250,000 distinct CDR3 sequences, roughly a tenth seen once. This clonotype was seen a few times. This chain joins TRBV5-1 and TRBJ2-1; 9 bases fit TRBD1. Sequences were derived from PBMCs from the stem cell graft donor, sampled from the stem cell graft. The clonotype originates from a human donor who donated a stem cell graft to a child with acute lymphoblastic leukemia. CDR3 sequence: CASSQGGTGTNEQFF. The CDR3 nucleotides are TGCGCCAGCAGCCAGGGGGGGACAGGGACGAATGAGCAGTTCTTC.